The present T cell receptor beta chain was sequenced within a study of blood T cells in healthy people across ages. V shed 5 bases and J shed 6 bases, with 28 bases lying between them. Per germline, CDR1 MNHNS and CDR2 SASEGT. This CDR3 contains 18 residues. With a J-beta primer mix and a sample-barcoded 5' primer, a second PCR ran 7 to 11 cycles. TCRdb redid the calling of the 5' RACE reads with MiXCR, one entry per CDR3 protein. The sample holds some 1.1 million distinct CDR3 sequences, about two fifths seen once. Study-level points and caveats: Higher naive T cell percentage went strongly together with higher TCR beta diversity.

Approximately 9.4 milliliters was the volume of peripheral blood drawn from each donor. As regards this clonotype: Its antigen is as yet unknown.

The chain carries TRBV6-1 and TRBJ1-1, with D maybe TRBD1 (5 bases). Sequencing was carried out using blood. The sequence came from a man aged 18 to 29 in good health. Here the CDR3 DNA reads TGTGCCAGCAGTCAAACCAGCCAGGGACCCATAGGCCATCCTGAAGCTTTCTTT. This gives the protein CASSQTSQGPIGHPEAFF.